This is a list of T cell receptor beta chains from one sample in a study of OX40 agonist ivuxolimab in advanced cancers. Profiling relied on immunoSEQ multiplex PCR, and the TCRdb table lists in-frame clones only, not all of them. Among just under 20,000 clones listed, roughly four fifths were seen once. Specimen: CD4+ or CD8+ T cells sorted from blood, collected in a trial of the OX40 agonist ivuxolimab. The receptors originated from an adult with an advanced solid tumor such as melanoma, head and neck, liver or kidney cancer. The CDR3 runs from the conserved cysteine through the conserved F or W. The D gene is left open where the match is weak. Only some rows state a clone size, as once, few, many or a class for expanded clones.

cdr3_aa: CASSFLAGSSYNEQFF; cdr3_nt: TGTGCCAGCAGCTTTCTAGCGGGGAGCTCCTACAATGAGCAGTTCTTC; v_call: TRBV7-2; j_call: TRBJ2-1; d_call: TRBD2; clone_size: few
cdr3_aa: CASSPSRSGANVLTF; cdr3_nt: TGTGCCAGCTCACCTTCAAGATCTGGGGCCAACGTCCTGACTTTC; v_call: TRBV18; j_call: TRBJ2-6; d_call: .; clone_size: .
cdr3_aa: CASPGQLSGELFF; cdr3_nt: TGTGCCAGCCCGGGACAGTTATCCGGGGAGCTGTTTTTT; v_call: TRBV7-9; j_call: TRBJ2-2; d_call: TRBD1; clone_size: .
cdr3_aa: CASSGRDRGSDEQYF; cdr3_nt: TGTGCCAGCAGCGGCCGGGACAGGGGATCGGACGAGCAGTACTTC; v_call: TRBV9; j_call: TRBJ2-7; d_call: TRBD1; clone_size: .
cdr3_aa: CASSQDEGAGANVLTF; cdr3_nt: TGCGCCAGCAGCCAAGATGAGGGGGCTGGGGCCAACGTCCTGACTTTC; v_call: TRBV4-1; j_call: TRBJ2-6; d_call: .; clone_size: .
cdr3_aa: CAGGQDTGYNSPLHF; cdr3_nt: TGTGCCGGGGGACAGGACACGGGTTATAATTCACCCCTCCACTTT; v_call: TRBV7-2; j_call: TRBJ1-6; d_call: TRBD1; clone_size: .
cdr3_aa: CASSSGPRAEAFF; cdr3_nt: TGTGCCAGCAGCTCAGGCCCCCGGGCCGAAGCTTTCTTT; v_call: TRBV11-1; j_call: TRBJ1-1; d_call: .; clone_size: .
cdr3_aa: CASSFPTSGRNEQFF; cdr3_nt: TGTGCCAGCAGCTTTCCGACTAGCGGGAGAAATGAGCAGTTCTTC; v_call: TRBV7-3; j_call: TRBJ2-1; d_call: TRBD2; clone_size: .
cdr3_aa: CASSEKNRGLAGVTDTQYF; cdr3_nt: TGTGCCAGCAGTGAAAAAAACCGGGGACTAGCGGGAGTGACAGATACGCAGTATTTT; v_call: TRBV2; j_call: TRBJ2-3; d_call: TRBD2; clone_size: .
cdr3_aa: CASSPGATDTQYF; cdr3_nt: TGTGCCAGCTCACCCGGGGCCACAGATACGCAGTATTTT; v_call: TRBV18; j_call: TRBJ2-3; d_call: .; clone_size: .
cdr3_aa: CASRQGAAYNEQFF; cdr3_nt: TGTGCCAGCAGACAGGGGGCAGCCTACAATGAGCAGTTCTTC; v_call: TRBV6-6; j_call: TRBJ2-1; d_call: TRBD1; clone_size: .
cdr3_aa: CASSRGLAGGYTGELFF; cdr3_nt: TGTGCCAGCAGCCGAGGGCTAGCGGGGGGATACACCGGGGAGCTGTTTTTT; v_call: TRBV7-3; j_call: TRBJ2-2; d_call: TRBD2; clone_size: .
cdr3_aa: CASSRERVSSYNEQFF; cdr3_nt: TGCGCCAGCAGCCGCGAGCGGGTGAGCTCCTACAATGAGCAGTTCTTC; v_call: TRBV4-3; j_call: TRBJ2-1; d_call: .; clone_size: few
cdr3_aa: CASSQPTGQGGNYGYTF; cdr3_nt: TGTGCCAGCAGCCAACCTACGGGACAGGGGGGGAACTATGGCTACACCTTC; v_call: TRBV4-2; j_call: TRBJ1-2; d_call: TRBD1; clone_size: .
cdr3_aa: CASSGSEAASGNTIYF; cdr3_nt: TGTGCCAGCTCAGGATCTGAAGCAGCCTCTGGAAACACCATATATTTT; v_call: TRBV18; j_call: TRBJ1-3; d_call: .; clone_size: .
cdr3_aa: CASSSDRDRLGNQPQHF; cdr3_nt: TGTGCCAGCAGTTCAGACAGGGACAGGCTAGGCAATCAGCCCCAGCATTTT; v_call: TRBV28; j_call: TRBJ1-5; d_call: TRBD1; clone_size: once
cdr3_aa: CASSALGLAGLDTQYF; cdr3_nt: TGTGCCAGCAGTGCCCTGGGACTAGCGGGACTAGATACGCAGTATTTT; v_call: TRBV6-1; j_call: TRBJ2-3; d_call: TRBD2; clone_size: .
cdr3_aa: CSVGQGAYEQYF; cdr3_nt: TGCAGCGTCGGACAGGGGGCCTACGAGCAGTACTTC; v_call: TRBV29-1; j_call: TRBJ2-7; d_call: TRBD1; clone_size: .
cdr3_aa: CASSRTEGSQPQHF; cdr3_nt: TGCGCCAGCAGCCGTACGGAGGGATCCCAGCCCCAGCATTTT; v_call: TRBV4-3; j_call: TRBJ1-5; d_call: .; clone_size: few
cdr3_aa: CSVVQAENIQYF; cdr3_nt: TGCAGCGTTGTACAGGCCGAGAACATTCAGTACTTC; v_call: TRBV29-1; j_call: TRBJ2-4; d_call: .; clone_size: .
cdr3_aa: CASSSATSRETQYF; cdr3_nt: TGTGCCAGCAGCTCCGCCACTAGCAGGGAGACCCAGTACTTC; v_call: TRBV7-2; j_call: TRBJ2-5; d_call: .; clone_size: .
cdr3_aa: CSVDAGRQGWHEQFF; cdr3_nt: TGCAGCGTTGACGCCGGTCGGCAGGGGTGGCATGAGCAGTTCTTC; v_call: TRBV29-1; j_call: TRBJ2-1; d_call: .; clone_size: .
cdr3_aa: CSVGLAGGYETQYF; cdr3_nt: TGCAGCGTTGGGCTAGCGGGAGGGTATGAGACCCAGTACTTC; v_call: TRBV29-1; j_call: TRBJ2-5; d_call: TRBD2; clone_size: once
cdr3_aa: CASSETGFSEKLFF; cdr3_nt: TGTGCCAGCAGTGAAACAGGGTTTAGTGAAAAACTGTTTTTT; v_call: TRBV6-1; j_call: TRBJ1-4; d_call: .; clone_size: .
cdr3_aa: CASSLVSHLNTEAFF; cdr3_nt: TGTGCCAGCAGCTTAGTTTCCCACTTGAACACTGAAGCTTTCTTT; v_call: TRBV7-9; j_call: TRBJ1-1; d_call: .; clone_size: .
cdr3_aa: CASSQGLAGVNTGELFF; cdr3_nt: TGCGCCAGCAGCCAGGGACTAGCGGGAGTCAACACCGGGGAGCTGTTTTTT; v_call: TRBV4-1; j_call: TRBJ2-2; d_call: TRBD2; clone_size: .
cdr3_aa: CASKDKEPQHF; cdr3_nt: TGTGCCAGCAAAGACAAGGAGCCCCAGCATTTT; v_call: TRBV28; j_call: TRBJ1-5; d_call: .; clone_size: .
cdr3_aa: CASSPPAITGNTIYF; cdr3_nt: TGTGCCAGCTCACCACCAGCCATTACTGGAAACACCATATATTTT; v_call: TRBV18; j_call: TRBJ1-3; d_call: .; clone_size: .
cdr3_aa: CASSIRTSGSLLFWETQYF; cdr3_nt: TGTGCCAGCAGCATCCGGACTAGCGGGAGTCTTCTTTTCTGGGAGACCCAGTACTTC; v_call: TRBV7-2; j_call: TRBJ2-5; d_call: TRBD2; clone_size: .
cdr3_aa: CASSRGQGASYEQYF; cdr3_nt: TGTGCCAGCAGTCGAGGACAGGGTGCGTCCTACGAGCAGTACTTC; v_call: TRBV6-6; j_call: TRBJ2-7; d_call: TRBD1; clone_size: .
cdr3_aa: CASSSMDRGEGYTF; cdr3_nt: TGCGCCAGCAGCTCGATGGATCGGGGCGAGGGCTACACCTTC; v_call: TRBV5-1; j_call: TRBJ1-2; d_call: .; clone_size: .
cdr3_aa: CASSVDLGASYEQYF; cdr3_nt: TGTGCCAGCAGCGTAGATCTCGGGGCCTCCTACGAGCAGTACTTC; v_call: TRBV9; j_call: TRBJ2-7; d_call: .; clone_size: .
cdr3_aa: CASILSAGSEQYF; cdr3_nt: TGTGCCAGCATCCTCTCCGCTGGTAGCGAGCAGTACTTC; v_call: TRBV28; j_call: TRBJ2-7; d_call: .; clone_size: .
cdr3_aa: CASSYTGGSEAFF; cdr3_nt: TGTGCCAGCAGTTATACAGGGGGCAGTGAAGCTTTCTTT; v_call: TRBV6-5; j_call: TRBJ1-1; d_call: TRBD1; clone_size: .
cdr3_aa: CASSPPQQQFF; cdr3_nt: TGCGCCAGCAGTCCCCCCCAGCAGCAGTTCTTC; v_call: TRBV23-1; j_call: TRBJ2-1; d_call: .; clone_size: .
cdr3_aa: CASSLHGAQDTGELFF; cdr3_nt: TGTGCCAGCAGCTTACATGGGGCTCAGGACACCGGGGAGCTGTTTTTT; v_call: TRBV7-3; j_call: TRBJ2-2; d_call: .; clone_size: .
cdr3_aa: CASRQGQKTYEQYF; cdr3_nt: TGTGCCAGCAGACAAGGACAGAAAACCTACGAGCAGTACTTC; v_call: TRBV7-9; j_call: TRBJ2-7; d_call: .; clone_size: .
cdr3_aa: CATSRDKGRAEAFF; cdr3_nt: TGTGCCACCAGCAGAGACAAGGGTAGGGCTGAAGCTTTCTTT; v_call: TRBV15; j_call: TRBJ1-1; d_call: .; clone_size: once